A single sample gave rise to the 6 T cell receptor beta chains below, sequenced in a study of cytomegalovirus exposure and HLA in healthy donors. Amplification used 60 Vbeta primers and 13 Jbeta primers. The protocol was immunoSEQ multiplex PCR, while the TCRdb copy is restricted to in-frame clones and leaves out a portion. Of about 160,000 clones listed, around 78% are singletons. The sample consisted of PBMCs. Source of these receptors: a woman aged 40 to 50 in good health and CMV-seronegative.

J is TRBJ1-1 and V is TRBV7-2, with TRBD1 as a possible D gene (6 bases). Germline CDR1 is SGHTA and CDR2 is FQGNSA. Trimming shortened V by 1 base and J by 0 bases, and 9 bases separated the two germline ends. CDR3 length: 15 amino acids. CDR3 DNA sequence: TGTGCCAGCAGCTTAGGGGGGGGCATGAACACTGAAGCTTTCTTT. The encoded protein is CASSLGGGMNTEAFF.

This rearrangement joins TRBV5-1 to TRBJ2-1; the D is unclear. This CDR3 has 15 amino acids. Germline lookup yields CDR1 SGHRS and CDR2 YFSETQ. Trimming pared 0 bases from V and 3 bases from J, leaving 10 bases between. CDR3 DNA: TGCGCCAGCAGCTTGGCAGGTGATATCTACAATGAGCAGTTCTTC. The encoded protein is CASSLAGDIYNEQFF.

The V gene is TRBV9, the J gene TRBJ1-5; TRBD1 is a possible D gene (5 bases). This CDR3 is 14 amino acids long. Germline loops: CDR1 SGDLS, CDR2 YYNGEE. Trimming shortened V by 0 bases and J by 4 bases, and 8 bases separated the two germline ends. CDR3 coding DNA: TGTGCCAGCAGCGTAGGGGACTCAAATCAGCCCCAGCATTTT. Residues: CASSVGDSNQPQHF.

V is TRBV21-1 and J is TRBJ1-5; the table assigns TRBD1, which was not confirmed against the DNA. TRBV21-1 is classified as a pseudogene. The length of the CDR3 is 16 residues. The CDR3 DNA sequence: TGTGCCAGCAGCAAAGCGCACAGGGAAAGCAATCAGCCCCAGCATTTT. It codes for CASSKAHRESNQPQHF.

V gene TRBV5-1 combines with J gene TRBJ1-2, with 9 bases that match TRBD1. The V segment lost 4 bases and the J segment 2 bases; nucleotides outside the gene matches: 3. The CDR3 totals 14 residues. The germline gives CDR1 SGHRS, CDR2 YFSETQ. DNA of the CDR3: TGCGCCAGCAGCCGGGACAGGGAAAACTATGGCTACACCTTC. This gives the protein CASSRDRENYGYTF.

This rearrangement joins TRBV6-6 to TRBJ2-7, with 10 bases aligning to TRBD1. The trim removed 6 bases at V and 2 bases at J, leaving 4 bases unmatched. Per the germline V gene, CDR1 is MNHNY and CDR2 is SVGAGI (reference sequence). This CDR3 region has 14 residues. The CDR3 reads CASRLTGGAYEQYF. The DNA of the CDR3 is TGTGCCAGCAGATTGACAGGGGGCGCCTACGAGCAGTACTTC.